The rows below give T cell receptor beta chains drawn from one sample of a study of blood T cell repertoires in COVID-19. This table comes from immunoSEQ multiplex PCR, and its TCRdb copy is limited to in-frame clones, with some not included. The sample has approximately 75,000 clones; around 88% are singletons. The sequenced material came from peripheral blood. The origin of the receptors is a man aged 55 to 70 with acute or convalescent COVID-19. The CDR3 runs from the conserved cysteine through the conserved F or W. Each record gives: clone size, V gene, J gene, D gene, CDR3 DNA, CDR3 protein. D genes are given only for firm matches. Some rows mark clone size as missing; the rest say once, few, many or name a class of expanded clone.

clone size: .
V gene: TRBV6-5
J gene: TRBJ1-2
D gene: TRBD1
CDR3 DNA: TGTGCCAGCAGTTACTCGTTGACAGGGGCAGGTGGCTACACCTTC
CDR3 protein: CASSYSLTGAGGYTF

clone size: .
V gene: TRBV7-9
J gene: TRBJ2-7
D gene: .
CDR3 DNA: TGTGCCAGCAGCTTCGACAGCTACGAGCAGTACTTC
CDR3 protein: CASSFDSYEQYF

clone size: .
V gene: TRBV6-5
J gene: TRBJ2-7
D gene: TRBD1
CDR3 DNA: TGTGCCAGCAGTCCGACTCGACAGGGCCGCTACGAGCAGTACTTC
CDR3 protein: CASSPTRQGRYEQYF

clone size: .
V gene: TRBV7-9
J gene: TRBJ2-5
D gene: .
CDR3 DNA: TGTGCCAGCAATTCGGTTCGAGGAGGTGGGGTACAAGAGACCCAGTACTTC
CDR3 protein: CASNSVRGGGVQETQYF

clone size: .
V gene: TRBV7-9
J gene: TRBJ1-1
D gene: .
CDR3 DNA: TGTGCCAGCAGCTTAGGTTTGGGGAGCACTGAAGCTTTCTTT
CDR3 protein: CASSLGLGSTEAFF

clone size: once
V gene: TRBV7-3
J gene: TRBJ2-7
D gene: TRBD1
CDR3 DNA: TGTGCCAGCAGCCTGACAGGGAGCTCCTACGAGCAGTACTTC
CDR3 protein: CASSLTGSSYEQYF

clone size: once
V gene: TRBV5-1
J gene: TRBJ1-1
D gene: .
CDR3 DNA: TGCGCCAGCAGCTTAGAGGGTAGGGACACTGAAGCTTTCTTT
CDR3 protein: CASSLEGRDTEAFF

clone size: .
V gene: TRBV9
J gene: TRBJ2-2
D gene: .
CDR3 DNA: TGTGCCAGCAGCGTCGCGACTCAAAACACCGGGGAGCTGTTTTTT
CDR3 protein: CASSVATQNTGELFF

clone size: few
V gene: TRBV5-5
J gene: TRBJ1-2
D gene: TRBD1
CDR3 DNA: TGTGCCAGCAGCTTGGGGACAGGAACCCGAAAAAACTATGGCTACACCTTC
CDR3 protein: CASSLGTGTRKNYGYTF

clone size: .
V gene: TRBV30
J gene: TRBJ1-1
D gene: .
CDR3 DNA: TGTGCCGGGCATAGGGGCTCGAACACTGAAGCTTTCTTT
CDR3 protein: CAGHRGSNTEAFF

clone size: .
V gene: TRBV6-6
J gene: TRBJ1-1
D gene: TRBD1
CDR3 DNA: TGTGCCAGCAGTTTAGGACAGGGGTTCGCTGAAGCTTTCTTT
CDR3 protein: CASSLGQGFAEAFF

clone size: .
V gene: TRBV7-9
J gene: TRBJ2-7
D gene: TRBD2
CDR3 DNA: TGTGCCAGCAGCTTAGTACTCCCTACCGGCGGGGGAGAGCAGTACTTC
CDR3 protein: CASSLVLPTGGGEQYF

clone size: .
V gene: TRBV24-1
J gene: TRBJ2-2
D gene: TRBD1
CDR3 DNA: TGTGCCACCAGTGATTCGGGGACAGGGGGCCCCGGGGAGCTGTTTTTT
CDR3 protein: CATSDSGTGGPGELFF

clone size: .
V gene: TRBV5-1
J gene: TRBJ1-3
D gene: TRBD1
CDR3 DNA: TGCGCCAGCAGAGGGACAGGGCAAGGAAACACCATATATTTT
CDR3 protein: CASRGTGQGNTIYF

clone size: .
V gene: TRBV6-6
J gene: TRBJ1-1
D gene: .
CDR3 DNA: TGTGCCAGCAGCTTGAGTGAGACTGAAGCTTTCTTT
CDR3 protein: CASSLSETEAFF

clone size: few
V gene: TRBV7-3
J gene: TRBJ1-2
D gene: TRBD1
CDR3 DNA: TGTGCCAGCAGAGTGACAGGGGAGGGAGGCTACACCTTC
CDR3 protein: CASRVTGEGGYTF

clone size: .
V gene: TRBV9
J gene: TRBJ2-5
D gene: .
CDR3 DNA: TGTGCCAGCAGCGCTATCGGGTCGGGGTCAGAGACCCAGTACTTC
CDR3 protein: CASSAIGSGSETQYF

clone size: .
V gene: TRBV13
J gene: TRBJ1-2
D gene: .
CDR3 DNA: TGTGCCAGCAGCTTTGCCTTACAGGGCGGCTACACCTTC
CDR3 protein: CASSFALQGGYTF

clone size: .
V gene: TRBV27
J gene: TRBJ2-5
D gene: .
CDR3 DNA: TGTGCCAGCAGTCACAGAGGGGAGACCCAGTACTTC
CDR3 protein: CASSHRGETQYF

clone size: .
V gene: TRBV5-1
J gene: TRBJ2-5
D gene: .
CDR3 DNA: TGCGCCAGCAGCTTGGCCGGGGATGAAGAGACCCAGTACTTC
CDR3 protein: CASSLAGDEETQYF

clone size: .
V gene: TRBV29-1
J gene: TRBJ2-5
D gene: TRBD2
CDR3 DNA: TGCAGCGTGGGGATTATGGGAGGGCTTGAGACCCAGTACTTC
CDR3 protein: CSVGIMGGLETQYF

clone size: .
V gene: TRBV5-1
J gene: TRBJ1-3
D gene: .
CDR3 DNA: TGCGCCAGCAGCTTGGTGTGGGGAGGTGGAAACACCATATATTTT
CDR3 protein: CASSLVWGGGNTIYF

clone size: .
V gene: TRBV21-1
J gene: TRBJ2-7
D gene: .
CDR3 DNA: TGTGCCAGCAGCCGTACGGGGGTATCATCCGAGTTGTTATACGAGCAGTACTTC
CDR3 protein: CASSRTGVSSELLYEQYF

clone size: once
V gene: TRBV11-2
J gene: TRBJ2-1
D gene: .
CDR3 DNA: TGTGCCAGCAGCTGGGGGGTTCGGAGTGCGGTTGAGCAGTTCTTC
CDR3 protein: CASSWGVRSAVEQFF

clone size: .
V gene: TRBV12-3/TRBV12-4
J gene: TRBJ2-1
D gene: .
CDR3 DNA: TGTGCCAGCACTTCCAGGAACGAGCAGTTCTTC
CDR3 protein: CASTSRNEQFF

clone size: .
V gene: TRBV5-1
J gene: TRBJ2-2
D gene: TRBD2
CDR3 DNA: TGCGCCAGCAGCTTGATGCCTAGCGGGAGTAACACCGGGGAGCTGTTTTTT
CDR3 protein: CASSLMPSGSNTGELFF

clone size: .
V gene: TRBV18
J gene: TRBJ2-5
D gene: .
CDR3 DNA: TGTGCCAGCTCAGTCGACATTCTCCAAGAGACCCAGTACTTC
CDR3 protein: CASSVDILQETQYF

clone size: .
V gene: TRBV2
J gene: TRBJ1-1
D gene: TRBD1
CDR3 DNA: TGTGCCAGCAGCCTGGGACAGGGGGCGCGATGGACTGAAGCTTTCTTT
CDR3 protein: CASSLGQGARWTEAFF

clone size: .
V gene: TRBV24-1
J gene: TRBJ2-2
D gene: .
CDR3 DNA: TGTGCCACCAGTGATTTCGGTACAGCGAACACCGGGGAGCTGTTTTTT
CDR3 protein: CATSDFGTANTGELFF

clone size: .
V gene: TRBV3-1/TRBV3-2
J gene: TRBJ2-7
D gene: TRBD1
CDR3 DNA: TGTGCCAGCAGCCAGTTGGACAGGCCCCTCGGGCCCTACGAGCAGTACTTC
CDR3 protein: CASSQLDRPLGPYEQYF

clone size: .
V gene: TRBV10-2
J gene: TRBJ1-5
D gene: .
CDR3 DNA: TGCGCCAGCAGGCCAGGGGTTACTAATCAGCCCCAGCATTTT
CDR3 protein: CASRPGVTNQPQHF

clone size: .
V gene: TRBV5-1
J gene: TRBJ2-3
D gene: TRBD2
CDR3 DNA: TGCGCCAGCAGCTGGGACCCTCGGGGGGACGGCACAGATACGCAGTATTTT
CDR3 protein: CASSWDPRGDGTDTQYF

clone size: .
V gene: TRBV14
J gene: TRBJ2-2
D gene: .
CDR3 DNA: TGTGCCAGCAGCGTAACAAGGGACACTGCGAACACCGGGGAGCTGTTTTTT
CDR3 protein: CASSVTRDTANTGELFF

clone size: .
V gene: TRBV4-1
J gene: TRBJ1-4
D gene: .
CDR3 DNA: TGCGCCAGCAGCCAGAATACAAACGTTAATGAAAAACTGTTTTTT
CDR3 protein: CASSQNTNVNEKLFF

clone size: .
V gene: TRBV5-1
J gene: TRBJ1-6
D gene: .
CDR3 DNA: TGCGCCAGCAGCCAGGACCTAGGGGATTATAATTCACCCCTCCACTTT
CDR3 protein: CASSQDLGDYNSPLHF

clone size: .
V gene: TRBV24-1
J gene: TRBJ2-5
D gene: .
CDR3 DNA: TGTGCCACCAGTGATTTCCGGTCCGGGTCCTGGGAGACCCAGTACTTC
CDR3 protein: CATSDFRSGSWETQYF

clone size: .
V gene: TRBV2
J gene: TRBJ2-2
D gene: TRBD1
CDR3 DNA: TGTGCCAGCAGTGAAGCGAGTTACAGGGGAGACACCGGGGAGCTGTTTTTT
CDR3 protein: CASSEASYRGDTGELFF

clone size: once
V gene: TRBV29-1
J gene: TRBJ2-4
D gene: TRBD2
CDR3 DNA: TGCAGCGCCTCACGGACTAGCGGGACCCTCCGGGGCATTCAGTACTTC
CDR3 protein: CSASRTSGTLRGIQYF

clone size: .
V gene: TRBV14
J gene: TRBJ1-6
D gene: .
CDR3 DNA: TGTGCCAGCAGCCAAGTTCCCAATAATTCACCCCTCCACTTT
CDR3 protein: CASSQVPNNSPLHF

clone size: .
V gene: TRBV30
J gene: TRBJ2-4
D gene: TRBD2
CDR3 DNA: TGTGCCTGGAGTGTACGCCCGGGGGGAAACATTCAGTACTTC
CDR3 protein: CAWSVRPGGNIQYF

clone size: once
V gene: TRBV19
J gene: TRBJ2-2
D gene: .
CDR3 DNA: TGTGCCAGTAGTCGGAAAGCGGGCGGCGCCGGGGAGCTGTTTTTT
CDR3 protein: CASSRKAGGAGELFF

clone size: few
V gene: TRBV10-3
J gene: TRBJ1-6
D gene: TRBD1
CDR3 DNA: TGTGCCATCAGTGAGATGATAACAGGGGAATCACCCCTCCACTTT
CDR3 protein: CAISEMITGESPLHF

clone size: .
V gene: TRBV29-1
J gene: TRBJ2-2
D gene: .
CDR3 DNA: TGCAGCGTTATTAAACAGTCCGGGGAGCTGTTTTTT
CDR3 protein: CSVIKQSGELFF

clone size: .
V gene: TRBV7-6
J gene: TRBJ2-2
D gene: TRBD1
CDR3 DNA: TGTGCCAGCAGCCCGACAGGGGGCGACACCGGGGAGCTGTTTTTT
CDR3 protein: CASSPTGGDTGELFF

clone size: .
V gene: TRBV10-1
J gene: TRBJ2-1
D gene: TRBD2
CDR3 DNA: TGCGCCAGCAGTGAGTCGGGACTAGCGGGCCCTAGCTCCTACAATGAGCAGTTCTTC
CDR3 protein: CASSESGLAGPSSYNEQFF

clone size: .
V gene: TRBV11-2
J gene: TRBJ1-5
D gene: .
CDR3 DNA: TGTGCCAGCAGCTTAGCAGGGGCTGGCAATCAGCCCCAGCATTTT
CDR3 protein: CASSLAGAGNQPQHF

clone size: .
V gene: TRBV7-9
J gene: TRBJ1-2
D gene: TRBD1
CDR3 DNA: TGTGCCAGCAGCCCACAGGGGGCAGGGGGCTACACCTTC
CDR3 protein: CASSPQGAGGYTF

clone size: .
V gene: TRBV21-1
J gene: TRBJ2-5
D gene: .
CDR3 DNA: TGTGCCAGCAGCAAAGCCGCGGAGAGTAAGGAGACCCAGTACTTC
CDR3 protein: CASSKAAESKETQYF

clone size: .
V gene: TRBV6-5
J gene: TRBJ1-5
D gene: TRBD1
CDR3 DNA: TGTGCCAGTACACAGGGGCGAGATCAGCCCCAGCATTTT
CDR3 protein: CASTQGRDQPQHF

clone size: .
V gene: TRBV9
J gene: TRBJ1-1
D gene: .
CDR3 DNA: TGTGCCAGCAGCACCCACGGGGAAGGCGACACTGAAGCTTTCTTT
CDR3 protein: CASSTHGEGDTEAFF

clone size: once
V gene: TRBV4-2
J gene: TRBJ2-2
D gene: TRBD1
CDR3 DNA: TGTGCCAGCAGCCAAGGAGTAACAGGGGGCATGGCCGGGGAGCTGTTTTTT
CDR3 protein: CASSQGVTGGMAGELFF

clone size: .
V gene: TRBV28
J gene: TRBJ1-1
D gene: TRBD1
CDR3 DNA: TGTGCCAGCAGTACAGGGGGCATTGGGACTGAAGCTTTCTTT
CDR3 protein: CASSTGGIGTEAFF

clone size: .
V gene: TRBV4-1
J gene: TRBJ2-7
D gene: .
CDR3 DNA: TGCGCCAGCAGCCAAAGGGCAGGGTTCTACGAGCAGTACTTC
CDR3 protein: CASSQRAGFYEQYF

clone size: .
V gene: TRBV14
J gene: TRBJ1-1
D gene: TRBD1
CDR3 DNA: TGTGCCAGCAGCCGGCGGACAGGGCAGGACACTGAAGCTTTCTTT
CDR3 protein: CASSRRTGQDTEAFF

clone size: .
V gene: TRBV3-1/TRBV3-2
J gene: TRBJ1-6
D gene: .
CDR3 DNA: TGTGCCAGCAGCCCGACACAGTATAATTCACCCCTCCACTTT
CDR3 protein: CASSPTQYNSPLHF